The 26 T cell receptor beta chains presented below share a single source sample, sequenced in a study of CD8 T cells in ankylosing spondylitis. TCRdb analysed the 5' RACE reads with MiXCR anew, one entry per CDR3 protein. Of 150,000 to 200,000 distinct CDR3 sequences in the sample, 9.5% to 13% were seen once. Material: blood, either unsorted or a sorted T cell fraction (not recorded which). The receptors come from a male donor with ankylosing spondylitis or in good health (not recorded which).

The sample holds many counts of this clonotype. The chain employs TRBV5-1 and TRBJ2-1; maybe TRBD1 (5 bases). Germline CDR1 reads SGHRS; CDR2 reads YFSETQ. The CDR3 spans 13 residues. The ends were cut back, 4 bases at V and 8 bases at J, with 13 bases in the middle. CDR3 nucleotides: TGCGCCAGCAGCGGTACAGGATTCGATGAGCAGTTCTTC. It is translated as CASSGTGFDEQFF.

This clonotype was recorded at least ten times. The gene calls are TRBV20-1 and TRBJ2-7; D is unresolved. This CDR3 is 13 amino acids long. The V end lost 1 base, the J end lost 3 bases, and 10 bases lay between the germline ends. Germline V gene sequence: CDR1 DFQATT, CDR2 SNEGSKA (reference sequence). CDR3: CSARGRTYYEQYF. The CDR3, as DNA: TGCAGTGCTAGAGGGAGAACCTACTACGAGCAGTACTTC.

CDR3: CASSFGTGLNTEAFF. The CDR3 DNA sequence: TGCGCCAGCAGCTTCGGGACAGGTTTGAACACTGAAGCTTTCTTT. V usage is TRBV5-1 and J usage is TRBJ1-1; 8 bases align to TRBD1. CDR1 and CDR2 (germline): SGHRS, YFSETQ. The J segment lost 0 bases and the V segment lost 2 bases, leaving 3 bases of the junction unmatched. The CDR3 runs to 15 residues.

This clonotype was observed a few times. The chain is built from TRBV7-8 and TRBJ1-3; D is uncertain. The CDR3 has 14 amino acids. Germline values: CDR1 SGHVS, CDR2 FQNEAQ. The V end lost 3 bases, the J end lost 3 bases, and 9 bases lay between the germline ends. CDR3 in DNA: TGTGCCAGCAGCTTTCGGGGAGGTGGAAACACCATATATTTT. Its protein product is CASSFRGGGNTIYF.

This clonotype has ten or more counts. The chain uses TRBV29-1 and TRBJ1-1; D perhaps matches TRBD1 (5 bases). The CDR3 is 11 amino acids. CDR1 is SQVTM, CDR2 ANQGSEA, per germline. Trimming pared 4 bases from V and 9 bases from J, leaving 12 bases between. The CDR3 DNA reads TGCAGCGTTGTAGGGGCCGGTAAAGCTTTCTTT. Protein product: CSVVGAGKAFF.

The chain links TRBV20-1 to TRBJ2-7; TRBD1 might be the D (6 bases). Looked up from germline, CDR1 is DFQATT and CDR2 is SNEGSKA (reference sequence). The V end was cut by 7 bases, the J end by 2 bases, with 15 bases between. The CDR3 contains 13 residues. In DNA, the CDR3 is TGCAGTGGCCTGAGGACAGAACCCTACGAGCAGTACTTC. Its translation is CSGLRTEPYEQYF.

The chain combines TRBV11-3 with TRBJ2-5; the D is unclear. The CDR3 contains 12 residues. Germline CDR1 and CDR2: SGHNT and YENEEA. Trimming cost V 2 bases and J 5 bases, with 6 bases left between them. This CDR3 is CASSLSHETQYF. CDR3 sequence (DNA): TGTGCCAGCAGCTTATCCCATGAGACCCAGTACTTC.

The chain employs TRBV6-2 or TRBV6-3 and TRBJ1-5, with D possibly being TRBD1 (6 bases). V gave up 0 bases and J gave up 3 bases, with 21 bases separating them. The CDR3 is 19 residues long. Germline loops: CDR1 MNHEY, CDR2 SVGEGT. CDR3 sequence reads: CASSYSIGGAGSTNQPQHF. The CDR3 DNA follows: TGTGCCAGCAGTTACTCTATAGGGGGGGCAGGCTCGACCAATCAGCCCCAGCATTTT.

This clonotype was seen many times. The rearrangement links TRBV20-1 to TRBJ2-1; 11 bases fit TRBD2. Germline loops: CDR1 DFQATT, CDR2 SNEGSKA (reference sequence). The CDR3 contains 16 residues. With V trimmed by 2 bases and J by 8 bases, 11 bases remained unmatched. CDR3 DNA sequence: TGCAGTGCTAGACCCCTCACTAGCGGGAGCGGACATGAGCAGTTCTTC. It yields the protein CSARPLTSGSGHEQFF.

This clonotype appeared a single time. The J gene is TRBJ2-7, the V gene TRBV28, with D possibly TRBD1 on 6 matching bases. CDR1 and CDR2 (germline): MDHEN, SYDVKM. Trimming removed 7 bases from V and 6 bases from J, with 16 bases in between. The CDR3 has 13 amino acids. CDR3 in DNA: TGTGCCAGCATGAGGGGGTCTGAGGGCGAGCAGTACTTC. Protein product: CASMRGSEGEQYF.

This clonotype was seen ten or more times. The DNA of the CDR3 is TGCGCCAGCACCCCCCCGAATGAAAAACTGTTTTTT. Translated, it gives CASTPPNEKLFF. The genes are TRBV4-3 and TRBJ1-4; D not resolved. V lost 7 bases, J lost 5 bases, and 8 bases lay in between. CDR1 is LGHNA and CDR2 is YSLEER in the germline V gene. CDR3 length equals 12 residues.

This clonotype showed up many times. J is TRBJ2-3 and V is TRBV5-1; no clear D. Trimming cost V 0 bases and J 2 bases, with 4 bases left between them. This CDR3 spans 13 amino acids. Germline-derived CDR1 and CDR2 are SGHRS and YFSETQ. The CDR3 DNA reads as TGCGCCAGCAGCTTGGATTACACAGATACGCAGTATTTT. Translated, it gives CASSLDYTDTQYF.

The chain has TRBV5-1 and TRBJ2-5; 7 bases agree with TRBD1. Germline CDR1 reads SGHRS; CDR2 reads YFSETQ. V trimming: 0 bases; J trimming: 2 bases; junction bases outside the gene matches: 4. This CDR3 is 15 amino acids long. In nucleotides, the CDR3 is TGCGCCAGCAGCTTGGATGGACAGGAACAAGAGACCCAGTACTTC. The encoded protein is CASSLDGQEQETQYF.

This clonotype came up many times. Germline and junction disagree at one end, which may indicate a read error. The rearrangement uses TRBV4-2 and TRBJ2-2; tentatively, D is TRBD1 (6 bases). Germline values: CDR1 LGHNA, CDR2 YNFKEQ. The CDR3 loop spans 16 amino acids. The CDR3 here is CASSQERGTGTRELFF. The DNA of the CDR3 is TGTGCCAGCAGCCAAGAGAGGGGGACGGGCACCCGGGAGCTGTTTTTT.

This clonotype appeared a few times. The chain links TRBV7-7 to TRBJ2-1; D not resolved. The germline V gene has CDR1 SSHAT and CDR2 FNYEAQ (reference sequence). V dropped 8 bases and J dropped 10 bases, with 12 bases sitting between them. This CDR3 has 11 residues. The CDR3 is CASPHGTEQFF. CDR3 DNA: TGTGCCAGCCCCCACGGAACAGAGCAGTTCTTC.

The V call is TRBV30, the J call TRBJ2-7, with D maybe TRBD1 (7 bases). The V gene's germline CDR1 is GTSNPN and CDR2 SVGIG (reference sequence). The CDR3 sequence is 16 residues long. The V end lost 3 bases, the J end lost 3 bases, and 21 bases lay between the germline ends. CDR3 residues: CAWSRGDSVRYYEQYF. The CDR3 DNA is TGTGCCTGGAGCAGGGGGGACTCGGTGAGGTACTACGAGCAGTACTTC.

This clonotype came up a few times. The chain employs TRBV6-1 and TRBJ1-1; the D is unclear. The V end lost 2 bases, the J end lost 6 bases, and 16 bases lay between the germline ends. Looked up from germline, CDR1 is MNHNS and CDR2 is SASEGT. The CDR3 has 15 amino acids. The CDR3 protein is CASSEQRTVNAEAFF. CDR3 coding DNA: TGTGCCAGCAGTGAACAGCGTACAGTAAACGCTGAAGCTTTCTTT.

This clonotype was counted many times. This chain joins TRBV5-6 and TRBJ2-5; 10 nucleotides agree with TRBD1. The CDR3 runs to 15 residues. V lost 3 bases, J lost 5 bases, and 7 bases stayed unmatched. Germline values: CDR1 SGHDT, CDR2 YYEEEE. DNA of the CDR3: TGTGCCAGCAGCTCGGGACAGGGGTCATGGGAGACCCAGTACTTC. This encodes CASSSGQGSWETQYF.

This clonotype turned up a few times. V is TRBV20-1 and J is TRBJ2-6; D is ambiguous. V dropped 5 bases and J dropped 3 bases, with 20 bases sitting between them. The CDR3 length is 17 residues. CDR1 is DFQATT and CDR2 is SNEGSKA in the germline V gene (reference sequence). Here the CDR3 DNA reads TGCAGTGCTTCACTCCCTCCCGAGGTCTATGGGGCCAACGTCCTGACTTTC. It codes for CSASLPPEVYGANVLTF.

This clonotype was seen ten or more times. The chain has TRBV20-1 and TRBJ2-1; the match to TRBD2 covers 14 bases. The V gene's germline CDR1 is DFQATT and CDR2 SNEGSKA (reference sequence). The junction had 4 bases not matched to a gene; V was cut back by 4 bases and J by 8 bases. There are 14 residues in the CDR3. This chain's CDR3 is CSAMTSGRADEQFF. The CDR3 DNA reads as TGCAGTGCTATGACTAGCGGGAGGGCCGATGAGCAGTTCTTC.

This clonotype has a count of ten or more. The rearrangement links TRBV29-1 to TRBJ2-3; 10 bases align to TRBD2. CDR3 size: 15 residues. V lost 6 bases to trimming and J lost 1 base; unmatched junction nucleotides: 7. The germline CDR1 and CDR2 sequences are SQVTM and ANQGSEA. CDR3 amino acids: CSVDTSGTRTDTQYF. The CDR3 DNA reads as TGCAGCGTAGACACTAGCGGGACCCGCACAGATACGCAGTATTTT.

This clonotype was counted between two and nine times. The chain recombines TRBV3-1 with TRBJ2-1, with D hard to call. V was shortened by 4 bases and J by 1 base, with 11 bases between the two germline ends. CDR1 and CDR2 (germline): LGHDT, YNNKEL (reference sequence). This CDR3 has 15 amino acids. The CDR3, as DNA: TGTGCCAGCAGCCGGAGAGAGGTTTCCTACAATGAGCAGTTCTTC. This encodes CASSRREVSYNEQFF.

Details on this clonotype: A read error may be the cause here, since a much bigger clone is one base away. This sequence joins TRBV12-3 or TRBV12-4 and TRBJ1-2; D is ambiguous. This CDR3 is 13 amino acids long. The germline V and J ends were trimmed by 6 bases and 9 bases, with 17 bases remaining between them. The CDR3 DNA sequence: TGTGCCAGCAGCGAACTGTCCACCCATAGCTACACCTTC. This gives the protein CASSELSTHSYTF.

The chain employs TRBV11-2 and TRBJ1-4; D gene unclear. Between the trimmed V and J ends, which lost 4 bases and 6 bases, there was a span of 12 bases. The CDR3 is 14 residues long. CDR1 is SGHAT, CDR2 FQNNGV, per germline. The CDR3 loop reads CASSSGLRDEKLFF. The CDR3 DNA reads TGTGCCAGCAGCTCCGGTTTGAGAGATGAAAAACTGTTTTTT.

This clonotype has a count of ten or more. V gene TRBV20-1 combines with J gene TRBJ2-7; tentative D call: TRBD1 (5 bases). Germline lookup yields CDR1 DFQATT and CDR2 SNEGSKA (reference sequence). V was trimmed by 5 bases and J by 1 base, leaving 15 bases between them. The CDR3 is made up of 14 amino acids. CDR3 in DNA: TGCAGTGCTCTCTTGACAGAAAGTTCCTACGAGCAGTACTTC. Protein: CSALLTESSYEQYF.

This clonotype was observed many times. V is TRBV5-1 and J is TRBJ2-7; the D is unclear. The CDR3 consists of 12 residues. The V end lost 1 base, the J end lost 3 bases, and 5 bases lay between the germline ends. CDR1 SGHRS and CDR2 YFSETQ come from the germline V gene. As DNA, the CDR3 is TGCGCCAGCAGCTTGACAGACTACGAGCAGTACTTC. As protein: CASSLTDYEQYF.